What follows describes a single T cell receptor (beta chain). Its specificity is unknown. The data were obtained in a study of identical twins. The study's findings and limits: Zero-insertion analyses might be partly confounded by invariant T cells like MAIT and iNKT.

Healthy Caucasians made up all donors. One entry per CDR3 protein, called by TCRdb with MiXCR from the 5' RACE reads. The data contain about 900,000 distinct CDR3 sequences, roughly 12% of them singletons. Germline CDR1 and CDR2: ENHRY and SYGVKD. The ends lost 8 bases at V and 4 bases at J; junction bases unmatched: 6. The CDR3 consists of 14 residues. Another study also made use of these data, one on yellow fever vaccine responses in identical twins.

Sequenced input: PBMCs. The chain carries TRBV10-3 and TRBJ2-7, with 12 positions matching TRBD2. The origin of this receptor is a woman between 18 and 29 years old in good health. In nucleotides, the CDR3 is TGTGCCATCTCTAGCGGGGGGGCTCGGTACGAGCAGTACGTC. Its protein is CAISSGGARYEQYV.